The rows below give T cell receptor beta chains drawn from one sample of a study of blood T cell repertoires in COVID-19. The data were produced by immunoSEQ multiplex PCR, yet TCRdb's version contains in-frame clones alone and is incomplete. The sample has approximately 190,000 clones; about 81% are singletons. Sequenced sample: peripheral blood. The receptors shown here come from a man under 40 with active or convalescent COVID-19. CDR3s include the opening cysteine and the closing phenylalanine or tryptophan. A D gene is named only where the DNA matches it firmly. A clone size is listed for some rows: how often the clone was seen (once, few, many), or a class if it is expanded.

CASSQRGLEGNTIYF | TGTGCCAGCAGCCAGAGAGGGTTGGAAGGAAACACCATATATTTT | - | TRBJ1-3 | TRBV3-1/TRBV3-2 | -
CASRVGQGTSHEQFF | TGTGCCAGCAGGGTAGGACAGGGAACTTCCCATGAGCAGTTCTTC | - | TRBJ2-1 | TRBV2 | TRBD1
CASRRQAMNTEAFF | TGTGCCAGCAGAAGACAGGCTATGAACACTGAAGCTTTCTTT | - | TRBJ1-1 | TRBV2 | -
CASHRAGANTGELFF | TGTGCCAGCCACCGGGCAGGGGCGAACACCGGGGAGCTGTTTTTT | few | TRBJ2-2 | TRBV27 | -
CASRSPGHEQYF | TGTGCCAGCAGAAGCCCAGGCCACGAGCAGTACTTC | - | TRBJ2-7 | TRBV25-1 | -
CASSFSGTANYGYTF | TGTGCCAGCAGCTTCTCCGGGACAGCAAACTATGGCTACACCTTC | once | TRBJ1-2 | TRBV11-3 | TRBD1
CASSAWTGLVSPRMNTEAFF | TGCGCCAGCAGCGCATGGACAGGGCTCGTGAGTCCGCGGATGAACACTGAAGCTTTCTTT | - | TRBJ1-1 | TRBV4-1 | TRBD1
CASSPQGAHGYTF | TGTGCCAGCTCACCACAGGGGGCACATGGCTACACCTTC | - | TRBJ1-2 | TRBV18 | TRBD1
CASSHSWEGDTQYF | TGTGCCAGCAGCCATTCTTGGGAGGGAGATACGCAGTATTTT | - | TRBJ2-3 | TRBV4-2 | TRBD2
CASSQADRPTGELFF | TGTGCCAGCAGCCAGGCGGACAGACCCACCGGGGAGCTGTTTTTT | - | TRBJ2-2 | TRBV14 | -
CASSPATSGDTQYF | TGTGCCAGCAGCCCAGCGACGAGCGGGGATACGCAGTATTTT | - | TRBJ2-3 | TRBV7-9 | -
CAISTGTGNGYTF | TGTGCCATCAGTACCGGGACAGGGAACGGCTACACCTTC | - | TRBJ1-2 | TRBV10-3 | TRBD1
CASKTGSNEKLFF | TGTGCCAGCAAGACAGGGTCTAATGAAAAACTGTTTTTT | few | TRBJ1-4 | TRBV6-5 | TRBD1
CATSEPSGSASDTQYF | TGTGCCACCAGTGAGCCTAGCGGGAGCGCTTCAGATACGCAGTATTTT | - | TRBJ2-3 | TRBV24-1 | TRBD2
CASSPRDRERSYTF | TGTGCCAGCAGCCCGCGGGACAGGGAGAGGAGCTACACCTTC | - | TRBJ1-2 | TRBV9 | TRBD1
CASSVLPPGQGTDTQYF | TGTGCCAGCAGCGTGCTCCCACCGGGACAGGGGACAGATACGCAGTATTTT | - | TRBJ2-3 | TRBV14 | TRBD1
CSVRESSYEQYF | TGCAGCGTTAGAGAGAGCTCCTACGAGCAGTACTTC | - | TRBJ2-7 | TRBV29-1 | -
CASSSPGQGYGYTF | TGTGCCAGCAGCTCTCCGGGACAGGGCTATGGCTACACCTTC | - | TRBJ1-2 | TRBV5-4 | TRBD1
CASSSPGQGAPGYTF | TGTGCCAGCAGCAGTCCGGGACAGGGGGCCCCCGGCTACACCTTC | - | TRBJ1-2 | TRBV28 | TRBD1
CASHTGTTYEQYF | TGTGCCAGCCACACCGGGACAACCTACGAGCAGTACTTC | - | TRBJ2-7 | TRBV28 | -
CAWTSGGYEQYF | TGTGCCTGGACTAGCGGGGGCTACGAGCAGTACTTC | - | TRBJ2-7 | TRBV30 | TRBD2
CASSQDIGQGFNQPQHF | TGCGCCAGCAGCCAAGATATCGGACAGGGCTTCAATCAGCCCCAGCATTTT | - | TRBJ1-5 | TRBV4-3 | TRBD1
CASSLGPRGAFF | TGTGCCAGCAGCCTGGGGCCGAGAGGAGCTTTCTTT | - | TRBJ1-1 | TRBV7-2 | -
CASRGPPWDRTRKDEAFF | TGTGCCAGCAGGGGCCCTCCGTGGGACAGGACTCGGAAGGATGAAGCTTTCTTT | few | TRBJ1-1 | TRBV28 | TRBD1
CASSLEGLAGVGQFF | TGTGCCAGCAGCTTAGAGGGACTAGCGGGAGTGGGGCAGTTCTTC | - | TRBJ2-1 | TRBV7-9 | TRBD2
CAISETSGPYEQYF | TGTGCCATCAGTGAAACGAGCGGGCCCTACGAGCAGTACTTC | - | TRBJ2-7 | TRBV10-3 | -
CASSPDRDYLFDEQFF | TGTGCCAGCAGCCCAGACCGGGACTACCTTTTTGATGAGCAGTTCTTC | - | TRBJ2-1 | TRBV11-3 | TRBD2
CASSLRVSGRGGYGYTF | TGTGCCAGCAGTTTAAGGGTTTCCGGCAGGGGCGGTTATGGCTACACCTTC | - | TRBJ1-2 | TRBV27 | -
CASSQGQGAGYGYTF | TGTGCCAGCAGCCAGGGACAGGGGGCTGGCTATGGCTACACCTTC | - | TRBJ1-2 | TRBV7-8 | TRBD1
CASSSPGERDEQFF | TGTGCCAGCAGTTCCCCAGGGGAACGGGATGAGCAGTTCTTC | - | TRBJ2-1 | TRBV28 | -
CASSSLSGGSTYNEQFF | TGTGCCAGCAGTTCGCTGAGCGGGGGGAGCACTTACAATGAGCAGTTCTTC | - | TRBJ2-1 | TRBV27 | TRBD2
CASSRTTGDPDTQYF | TGTGCCAGCAGCCGCACCACAGGGGACCCAGATACGCAGTATTTT | few | TRBJ2-3 | TRBV7-9 | TRBD1
CASSLLASRGHEQYF | TGTGCCAGCAGTTTATTGGCGTCCAGGGGCCACGAGCAGTACTTC | once | TRBJ2-7 | TRBV27 | -
CASSPIGIGLPSNQPQHF | TGTGCCAGCAGCCCCATCGGGATAGGGCTACCTAGCAATCAGCCCCAGCATTTT | - | TRBJ1-5 | TRBV7-2 | -
CSVVMQGAPNYGYTF | TGCAGCGTTGTAATGCAGGGGGCTCCTAACTATGGCTACACCTTC | - | TRBJ1-2 | TRBV29-1 | TRBD1
CATSDSGTGREKLFF | TGTGCCACCAGTGATTCTGGGACAGGGCGGGAAAAACTGTTTTTT | - | TRBJ1-4 | TRBV24-1 | TRBD1
CATSDETRGNIQYF | TGTGCCACCAGTGATGAAACTAGGGGGAACATTCAGTACTTC | - | TRBJ2-4 | TRBV24-1 | -
CASTRTRGGSEAFF | TGTGCCAGCACCCGGACACGGGGAGGATCTGAAGCTTTCTTT | once | TRBJ1-1 | TRBV25-1 | -
CASSRWLAGGPGGTDTQYF | TGCGCCAGCAGCCGGTGGCTAGCGGGAGGGCCAGGGGGCACAGATACGCAGTATTTT | - | TRBJ2-3 | TRBV5-1 | TRBD2
CAISSGTGLGGELFF | TGTGCCATCAGTTCCGGGACAGGGTTAGGCGGGGAGCTGTTTTTT | - | TRBJ2-2 | TRBV10-3 | TRBD1
CASSYSGDMNTEAFF | TGTGCCAGCAGTTACTCAGGGGACATGAACACTGAAGCTTTCTTT | - | TRBJ1-1 | TRBV6-5 | -
CASSRATPGTATNSPLHF | TGTGCCAGCAGCCGCGCGACCCCGGGGACAGCTACAAATTCACCCCTCCACTTT | - | TRBJ1-6 | TRBV3-1/TRBV3-2 | TRBD1
CASSTDRVNEKLFF | TGCGCCAGCAGCACCGACAGGGTTAATGAAAAACTGTTTTTT | - | TRBJ1-4 | TRBV5-1 | TRBD1
CASSFRGRETQYF | TGTGCCAGCAGCTTCCGGGGGAGAGAGACCCAGTACTTC | - | TRBJ2-5 | TRBV5-6 | -
CASSSGLAVQETQYF | TGTGCCAGCAGCTCGGGACTAGCGGTCCAAGAGACCCAGTACTTC | - | TRBJ2-5 | TRBV5-8 | TRBD2
CASRGGSGANVLTF | TGTGCCTCCCGGGGGGGTTCTGGGGCCAACGTCCTGACTTTC | - | TRBJ2-6 | TRBV19 | TRBD2